These T cell receptor beta chains were read from a single sample in a study of graft-versus-host responses after intestinal transplantation. Data came from immunoSEQ multiplex PCR; TCRdb stores just in-frame clones and leaves some out. The sample consists of approximately 77,000 clones, about 90% of them appearing once. The sample in question was PBMCs, obtained 98 days after intestinal transplantation. These receptors were taken from a human patient who received an intestinal transplant, so some T cells may come from the graft donor. Each CDR3 is given with its conserved first and last residue. D genes are given only for firm matches. A row's size may be missing; if present it is once, few, many or a size class.

abundance: -
j_gene: TRBJ1-2
v_gene: TRBV6-4
d_gene: TRBD1
CDR3aa: CASSLHRGSYGYTF
CDR3nt: TGTGCCAGCAGCCTACACAGGGGAAGCTATGGCTACACCTTC

abundance: -
j_gene: TRBJ2-5
v_gene: TRBV28
d_gene: -
CDR3aa: CASRPGGGGGETQYF
CDR3nt: TGTGCCAGCAGGCCCGGGGGAGGGGGAGGGGAGACCCAGTACTTC

abundance: -
j_gene: TRBJ2-1
v_gene: TRBV29-1
d_gene: -
CDR3aa: CSVCLHGGNEQFF
CDR3nt: TGCAGCGTTTGTCTTCATGGGGGGAATGAGCAGTTCTTC

abundance: -
j_gene: TRBJ2-1
v_gene: TRBV29-1
d_gene: TRBD2
CDR3aa: CSVDRTSGLNEQFF
CDR3nt: TGCAGCGTTGACCGAACTAGCGGACTCAATGAGCAGTTCTTC

abundance: -
j_gene: TRBJ1-4
v_gene: TRBV5-5
d_gene: -
CDR3aa: CASSLGGDRGKLFF
CDR3nt: TGTGCCAGCAGCTTGGGAGGGGACCGAGGAAAACTGTTTTTT

abundance: -
j_gene: TRBJ1-2
v_gene: TRBV18
d_gene: -
CDR3aa: CASSPHSSTVGYTF
CDR3nt: TGTGCCAGCTCACCACATTCATCTACCGTGGGCTACACCTTC

abundance: -
j_gene: TRBJ2-7
v_gene: TRBV2
d_gene: TRBD2
CDR3aa: CASSGTSGSNEQYF
CDR3nt: TGTGCCAGCAGCGGGACTAGCGGGAGTAACGAGCAGTACTTC

abundance: -
j_gene: TRBJ2-2
v_gene: TRBV7-9
d_gene: -
CDR3aa: CASSFLSRGADTGELFF
CDR3nt: TGTGCCAGCAGCTTTCTTTCTAGGGGGGCAGACACCGGGGAGCTGTTTTTT

abundance: few
j_gene: TRBJ1-6
v_gene: TRBV19
d_gene: -
CDR3aa: CASSDVNSPLHF
CDR3nt: TGTGCCAGTAGTGACGTTAATTCACCCCTCCACTTT

abundance: -
j_gene: TRBJ1-1
v_gene: TRBV6-6
d_gene: TRBD1
CDR3aa: CASSYPPTGLAEAFF
CDR3nt: TGTGCCAGCAGTTACCCACCGACAGGGCTGGCTGAAGCTTTCTTT

abundance: -
j_gene: TRBJ2-2
v_gene: TRBV19
d_gene: -
CDR3aa: CASRTEGNTPGELFF
CDR3nt: TGTGCCAGTAGGACAGAAGGAAACACTCCCGGGGAGCTGTTTTTT

abundance: -
j_gene: TRBJ2-1
v_gene: TRBV4-1
d_gene: -
CDR3aa: CASSQAGGNEQFF
CDR3nt: TGCGCCAGCAGCCAAGCTGGGGGAAATGAGCAGTTCTTC

abundance: -
j_gene: TRBJ2-5
v_gene: TRBV11-3
d_gene: -
CDR3aa: CASSLIGGGMETQYF
CDR3nt: TGTGCCAGCAGCTTAATAGGGGGGGGAATGGAGACCCAGTACTTC

abundance: -
j_gene: TRBJ2-3
v_gene: TRBV6-5
d_gene: TRBD1
CDR3aa: CASSRGTATDTQYF
CDR3nt: TGTGCCAGCAGTCGTGGGACAGCCACAGATACGCAGTATTTT

abundance: -
j_gene: TRBJ1-3
v_gene: TRBV13
d_gene: -
CDR3aa: CASSLPGPYSGNTIYF
CDR3nt: TGTGCCAGCAGCTTACCCGGACCGTATTCTGGAAACACCATATATTTT

abundance: -
j_gene: TRBJ2-2
v_gene: TRBV15
d_gene: -
CDR3aa: CATSRDGQGPGELFF
CDR3nt: TGTGCCACCAGCAGAGATGGGCAGGGCCCCGGGGAGCTGTTTTTT

abundance: -
j_gene: TRBJ1-1
v_gene: TRBV4-1
d_gene: -
CDR3aa: CASSQEAGGTEAFF
CDR3nt: TGCGCCAGCAGCCAAGAGGCGGGGGGCACTGAAGCTTTCTTT

abundance: -
j_gene: TRBJ2-2
v_gene: TRBV30
d_gene: -
CDR3aa: CAWSIGAANTGELFF
CDR3nt: TGTGCCTGGAGTATTGGCGCCGCGAACACCGGGGAGCTGTTTTTT

abundance: -
j_gene: TRBJ2-5
v_gene: TRBV10-3
d_gene: TRBD2
CDR3aa: CAISDYDITSGSETQYF
CDR3nt: TGTGCCATCAGTGACTACGATATTACTAGCGGGAGTGAGACCCAGTACTTC

abundance: -
j_gene: TRBJ2-5
v_gene: TRBV4-1
d_gene: TRBD1
CDR3aa: CASSHIEGAHQETQYF
CDR3nt: TGCGCCAGCAGCCATATTGAGGGGGCCCACCAAGAGACCCAGTACTTC

abundance: few
j_gene: TRBJ1-1
v_gene: TRBV5-5
d_gene: TRBD1
CDR3aa: CASTPQGTPGTEAFF
CDR3nt: TGTGCCAGCACCCCACAGGGGACGCCAGGGACTGAAGCTTTCTTT

abundance: once
j_gene: TRBJ2-2
v_gene: TRBV27
d_gene: TRBD2
CDR3aa: CASSLAGGEAGELFF
CDR3nt: TGTGCCAGCAGTTTAGCGGGAGGGGAGGCCGGGGAGCTGTTTTTT

abundance: -
j_gene: TRBJ1-5
v_gene: TRBV27
d_gene: -
CDR3aa: CASSPGTKAYNQPQHF
CDR3nt: TGTGCCAGCAGTCCCGGGACAAAGGCTTACAATCAGCCCCAGCATTTT

abundance: -
j_gene: TRBJ2-7
v_gene: TRBV28
d_gene: -
CDR3aa: CASTLSGSSYEQYF
CDR3nt: TGTGCCAGCACCCTGTCGGGGAGCTCCTACGAGCAGTACTTC

abundance: -
j_gene: TRBJ2-4
v_gene: TRBV7-9
d_gene: TRBD2
CDR3aa: CASSGRSGAGGPADIQYF
CDR3nt: TGTGCCAGCAGCGGACGTAGTGGAGCGGGGGGGCCGGCGGACATTCAGTACTTC

abundance: -
j_gene: TRBJ2-5
v_gene: TRBV4-1
d_gene: -
CDR3aa: CASSQEGETQYF
CDR3nt: TGCGCCAGCAGCCAAGAAGGCGAGACCCAGTACTTC

abundance: -
j_gene: TRBJ1-5
v_gene: TRBV28
d_gene: -
CDR3aa: CASSLRAHNQPQHF
CDR3nt: TGTGCCAGCAGTTTGAGGGCTCACAATCAGCCCCAGCATTTT

abundance: -
j_gene: TRBJ2-1
v_gene: TRBV5-6
d_gene: -
CDR3aa: CASSFGSAMDEQFF
CDR3nt: TGTGCCAGCAGCTTCGGCAGCGCGATGGATGAGCAGTTCTTC